A single sample gave rise to the 26 T cell receptor beta chains below, sequenced in a study of blood T cell repertoires in COVID-19. Assay: immunoSEQ multiplex PCR; the TCRdb copy retains only in-frame clones and omits some. The sample contains tens of thousands of clones, roughly nine tenths of which appear only once. Specimen: peripheral blood. These receptors originate from a man in his 70s with active COVID-19.

In its sample, this clone was seen a few times. The same CDR3 also results from other DNA sequences found in this sample. The chain recombines TRBV5-1 with TRBJ2-2; 7 bases agree with TRBD1. Germline CDR1 is SGHRS and CDR2 is YFSETQ. V dropped 4 bases and J dropped 2; count of bases not matched to a gene: 5. The CDR3 is made up of 15 amino acids. The DNA for the CDR3 is TGCGCCAGCAGCCTTAGGACAGGCAACACCGGGGAGCTGTTTTTT. Its protein is CASSLRTGNTGELFF.

The sample holds one count of this clone. The V call is TRBV19, the J call TRBJ1-1, with D perhaps TRBD1 (6 bases). Germline V CDR1 and CDR2: LNHDA, SQIVND (reference sequence). This CDR3 spans 13 amino acids. V was trimmed by 8 bases and J by 4 bases, leaving 14 bases between them. CDR3 amino acids: CASGEGVSTEAFF. The CDR3 DNA follows: TGTGCCAGTGGCGAGGGGGTGAGCACTGAAGCTTTCTTT. The full variable domain, in which reference TRBV19 and TRBJ1-1 provide the parts outside the CDR3, is DGGITQSPKYLFRKEGQNVTLSCEQNLNHDAMYWYRQDPGQGLRLIYYSQIVNDFQKGDIAEGYSVSREKKESFPLTVTSAQKNPTAFYLCASGEGVSTEAFFGQGTRLTVV.

V and J are TRBV28 and TRBJ1-5; possible D gene TRBD1, 5 bases. Germline CDR1 reads MDHEN; CDR2 reads SYDVKM. The length of the CDR3 is 12 residues. Trimming stripped 4 bases from V and 5 bases from J, with 6 bases between. The CDR3 loop reads CASSWGDQPQHF. In nucleotides, the CDR3 is TGTGCCAGCAGTTGGGGGGATCAGCCCCAGCATTTT.

This chain links TRBV18 with TRBJ2-1; TRBD2 aligns across 11 bases. The CDR3 runs to 16 residues. In germline, CDR1 is KGHSH, CDR2 LQKENI. Trimming removed 0 bases from V and 9 bases from J; junction bases left unmatched: 7. DNA of the CDR3: TGTGCCAGCTCACCACCGACTAGCGGGGTTGGTCGTGAGCAGTTCTTC. Encoded protein: CASSPPTSGVGREQFF. Full variable domain (outside the CDR3, taken from reference TRBV18 and TRBJ2-1): NAGVMQNPRHLVRRRGQEARLRCSPMKGHSHVYWYRQLPEEGLKFMVYLQKENIIDESGMPKERFSAEFPKEGPSILRIQQVVRGDSAAYFCASSPPTSGVGREQFFGPGTRLTVL.

The rearrangement joins TRBV12-3 or TRBV12-4 to TRBJ2-7; TRBD2 agrees at 7 bases. This CDR3 contains 11 residues. The J segment lost 4 bases and the V segment lost 8 bases, leaving 2 bases of the junction unmatched. The CDR3 protein is CASGRGYEQYF. CDR3 DNA sequence: TGTGCCAGCGGGCGGGGGTACGAGCAGTACTTC.

This clone was counted a few times. This sequence joins TRBV6-5 and TRBJ2-7; a weak D match, TRBD1 (6 bases). Per the germline V gene, CDR1 is MNHEY and CDR2 is SVGAGI. CDR3 size: 14 residues. Trimming removed 7 bases at V and 0 bases at J, with 13 bases between. The CDR3 protein is CASTKGDSSYEQYF. The CDR3 DNA reads as TGTGCCAGCACTAAGGGGGATAGCTCCTACGAGCAGTACTTC.

This clone has more than one count but fewer than ten. V usage is TRBV19 and J usage is TRBJ2-1, with D unclear. V was pared by 6 bases and J by 0 bases, with 9 bases between. The CDR3 spans 14 residues. The germline gives CDR1 LNHDA, CDR2 SQIVND (reference sequence). CDR3: CASRARSSYNEQFF. The DNA for the CDR3 is TGTGCCAGTAGGGCTAGGAGCTCCTACAATGAGCAGTTCTTC.

As DNA, the CDR3 is TGTGCCAGTAGTACGGGACTAGCGGGAGGGAGTGAGCAGTTCTTC. Protein: CASSTGLAGGSEQFF. V is TRBV19 and J is TRBJ2-1; TRBD2 aligns across 16 bases. The CDR3 sequence is 15 residues long. V lost 4 bases, J lost 9 bases, and 3 bases stayed unmatched. The germline gives CDR1 LNHDA, CDR2 SQIVND (reference sequence).

Only one count was recorded for this clone. The gene calls are TRBV28 and TRBJ2-7, with 9 nucleotides matching TRBD1. V shed 6 bases, J shed 3 bases, and the junction held 9 bases outside the gene matches. The CDR3 totals 15 residues. CDR1 and CDR2 (germline): MDHEN, SYDVKM. CDR3 in DNA: TGTGCCAGCAGCTCCTTCCTGGGACAGGGCTACGAGCAGTACTTC. Amino acids: CASSSFLGQGYEQYF.

This rearrangement joins TRBV18 to TRBJ1-1, with 8 positions matching TRBD1. V dropped 6 bases and J dropped 1; count of bases not matched to a gene: 7. CDR1 KGHSH and CDR2 LQKENI come from the germline V gene. This CDR3 contains 15 residues. Written as DNA, the CDR3 is TGTGCCAGCTCGGCGACAGGGGAGGGGAACACTGAAGCTTTCTTT. This translates into CASSATGEGNTEAFF.

This rearrangement joins TRBV6-5 to TRBJ2-1; 12 nucleotides agree with TRBD2. The CDR3 extends over 14 amino acids. V was pared by 7 bases and J by 9 bases, with 7 bases of the junction left unmatched. CDR1 is MNHEY, CDR2 SVGAGI, per germline. In DNA, the CDR3 is TGTGCCAGCATTTGGACTAGCGGGGTCGGTGAGCAGTTCTTC. Its translation: CASIWTSGVGEQFF.

The gene calls are TRBV5-5 and TRBJ2-1; TRBD2 is a possible D gene (6 bases). Trimming cost V 2 bases and J 8 bases, with 17 bases left between them. The CDR3 extends over 15 amino acids. Germline CDR1 and CDR2: SGHKS and YYEKEE (reference sequence). The CDR3 spells CASSLASVQGDEQFF. CDR3 sequence (DNA): TGTGCCAGCAGCTTAGCTAGCGTCCAGGGCGATGAGCAGTTCTTC.

The chain has TRBV18 and TRBJ1-6; D uncertain. Germline CDR1 is KGHSH and CDR2 is LQKENI. Between the trimmed V and J ends, which lost 3 bases and 2 bases, there was a span of 8 bases. CDR3 size: 15 residues. DNA of the CDR3: TGTGCCAGCTCACCTTCCGGGACCTATAATTCACCCCTCCACTTT. Translating gives CASSPSGTYNSPLHF.

V and J are TRBV7-9 and TRBJ1-4, with D unclear. This CDR3 contains 14 residues. CDR1 SEHNR and CDR2 FQNEAQ come from the germline V gene (reference sequence). Trimming cost V 1 base and J 5 bases, with 8 bases left between them. The CDR3 loop is CASSLGQKNEKLFF. The DNA for the CDR3 is TGTGCCAGCAGCTTAGGGCAGAAGAATGAAAAACTGTTTTTT.

This clone was picked up one time. V and J are TRBV27 and TRBJ2-3; TRBD1 matches 8 bases. The CDR3 runs 18 residues. Trimming removed 6 bases from V and 3 bases from J; junction bases left unmatched: 17. CDR1 MNHEY and CDR2 SMNVEV come from the germline V gene (reference sequence). For the CDR3, the DNA is TGTGCCAGCAGGGCGTTAAGTAGAAGGGGACAGGCGACAGATACGCAGTATTTT. Its protein product is CASRALSRRGQATDTQYF.

The chain links TRBV5-1 to TRBJ1-1; D might be TRBD1 (5 bases). CDR3 size: 14 residues. V lost 0 bases, J lost 1 base, and 7 bases lay in between. Germline assignment: CDR1 SGHRS and CDR2 YFSETQ. CDR3 loop: CASSLAGQNTEAFF. As DNA, the CDR3 is TGCGCCAGCAGCTTGGCCGGACAGAACACTGAAGCTTTCTTT.

This chain uses TRBV7-2 with TRBJ2-3, with TRBD2 matching 10 bases. V gave up 1 base and J gave up 4 bases; unmatched junction bases: 8. CDR3 length equals 17 residues. Germline CDR1 SGHTA, CDR2 FQGNSA. The CDR3 spells CASSLVPRLAGADTQYF. In nucleotides, the CDR3 is TGTGCCAGCAGCTTAGTCCCGAGGCTAGCGGGAGCAGATACGCAGTATTTT. The full variable domain, rest sourced from reference TRBV7-2 and TRBJ2-3, is GAGVSQSPSNKVTEKGKDVELRCDPISGHTALYWYRQSLGQGLEFLIYFQGNSAPDKSGLPSDRFSAERTGGSVSTLTIQRTQQEDSAVYLCASSLVPRLAGADTQYFGPGTRLTVL.

The gene calls are TRBV2 and TRBJ2-1, with a weak D call TRBD1 (6 bases). The CDR3 has 11 residues. Germline assignment: CDR1 SNHLY and CDR2 FYNNEI. The germline V and J ends were trimmed by 6 bases and 8 bases, with 8 bases remaining between them. The CDR3 DNA is TGTGCCAGCAGCCAGGGGTATGAGCAGTTCTTC. Translating gives CASSQGYEQFF. Full variable domain (missing parts from reference TRBV2 and TRBJ2-1): EPEVTQTPSHQVTQMGQEVILRCVPISNHLYFYWYRQILGQKVEFLVSFYNNEISEKSEIFDDQFSVERPDGSNFTLKIRSTKLEDSAMYFCASSQGYEQFFGPGTRLTVL.

The rearrangement joins TRBV7-9 to TRBJ2-7; 8 nucleotides line up with TRBD2. Germline V gives CDR1 SEHNR, CDR2 FQNEAQ (reference sequence). This CDR3 comprises 14 residues. Trimming removed 6 bases from V and 2 bases from J; junction bases left unmatched: 6. CDR3 in amino acids: CASSLTSGAYEQYF. As DNA, the CDR3 is TGTGCCAGCAGTTTAACTAGCGGAGCCTACGAGCAGTACTTC.

The chain couples TRBV7-8 to TRBJ2-1; 9 positions match TRBD2. The germline gives CDR1 SGHVS, CDR2 FQNEAQ. This CDR3 spans 20 amino acids. The J segment lost 0 bases and the V segment lost 6 bases, leaving 18 bases of the junction unmatched. CDR3 in amino acids: CASSSLRLLAGKSSYNEQFF. CDR3 coding DNA: TGTGCCAGCAGTTCACTTAGGCTCCTAGCGGGGAAGAGCTCCTACAATGAGCAGTTCTTC.

This chain links TRBV5-1 with TRBJ1-4, with D possibly being TRBD1 (5 bases). The CDR3 sequence is 21 residues long. The germline V gene has CDR1 SGHRS and CDR2 YFSETQ. Trimming left V 0 bases short and J 0 bases short, with 24 bases between. CDR3 nucleotide sequence: TGCGCCAGCAGCTTGGGGCAGGGAGGATATCGATCCAGAGCAACTAATGAAAAACTGTTTTTT. This codes for CASSLGQGGYRSRATNEKLFF.

This chain links TRBV19 with TRBJ2-7; 7 nucleotides agree with TRBD1. V shed 8 bases, J shed 3 bases, and the junction held 7 bases outside the gene matches. CDR1 LNHDA and CDR2 SQIVND come from the germline V gene (reference sequence). The CDR3 totals 13 residues. The CDR3 is CASSDRLDYEQYF. DNA for the CDR3: TGTGCCAGTTCGGACAGGCTCGACTACGAGCAGTACTTC.

This clone is a singleton in its sample. V usage is TRBV5-1 and J usage is TRBJ2-1, with 10 bases that match TRBD1. CDR3 size: 18 residues. V shed 4 bases and J 7 bases; nucleotides not matched to a gene: 17. Germline V gene sequence: CDR1 SGHRS, CDR2 YFSETQ. CDR3 sequence reads: CASSLRPRGQGWKNEQFF. The CDR3 bases are TGCGCCAGCAGCCTACGTCCTCGGGGACAGGGGTGGAAAAATGAGCAGTTCTTC.

The rearrangement uses TRBV5-1 and TRBJ1-2; 7 nucleotides match TRBD1. Germline assignment: CDR1 SGHRS and CDR2 YFSETQ. J lost 5 bases, V lost 3 bases, and 10 bases had no gene match. CDR3 length equals 15 residues. CDR3 DNA sequence: TGCGCCAGCAGCTCCGACAGGGATGGAGGGTATGGCTACACCTTC. Its translation: CASSSDRDGGYGYTF.

CDR3 DNA sequence: TGTGCCAGCAGCTTAGTGTCCCGACAGGGGGTCTACGAGCAGTACTTC. It is translated as CASSLVSRQGVYEQYF. This chain uses TRBV7-2 with TRBJ2-7; 9 bases fit TRBD1. Germline CDR1 reads SGHTA; CDR2 reads FQGNSA. J lost 3 bases, V lost 1 base, and 7 bases had no gene match. The length of the CDR3 is 16 residues. Full variable domain (rest looked up from reference TRBV7-2 and TRBJ2-7): GAGVSQSPSNKVTEKGKDVELRCDPISGHTALYWYRQSLGQGLEFLIYFQGNSAPDKSGLPSDRFSAERTGGSVSTLTIQRTQQEDSAVYLCASSLVSRQGVYEQYFGPGTRLTVT.

The chain links TRBV29-1 to TRBJ2-1; TRBD1 matches 7 bases. This CDR3 spans 14 amino acids. CDR1 is SQVTM, CDR2 ANQGSEA, per germline. V trimming: 5 bases; J trimming: 4 bases; junction bases outside the gene matches: 8. CDR3 bases: TGCAGCGTTAGACAGGGCTCCTTTTACAATGAGCAGTTCTTC. Protein sequence: CSVRQGSFYNEQFF.